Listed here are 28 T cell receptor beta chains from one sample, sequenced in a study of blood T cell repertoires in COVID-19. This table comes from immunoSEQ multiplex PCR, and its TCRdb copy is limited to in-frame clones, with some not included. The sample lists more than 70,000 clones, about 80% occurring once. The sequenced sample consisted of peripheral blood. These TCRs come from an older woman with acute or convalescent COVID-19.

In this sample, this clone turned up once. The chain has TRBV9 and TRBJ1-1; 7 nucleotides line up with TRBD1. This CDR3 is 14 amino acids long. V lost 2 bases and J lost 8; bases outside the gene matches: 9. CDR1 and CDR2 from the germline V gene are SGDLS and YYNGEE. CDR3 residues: CASSVAPGQREAFF. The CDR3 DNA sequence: TGTGCCAGCAGCGTTGCCCCGGGACAGCGAGAAGCTTTCTTT.

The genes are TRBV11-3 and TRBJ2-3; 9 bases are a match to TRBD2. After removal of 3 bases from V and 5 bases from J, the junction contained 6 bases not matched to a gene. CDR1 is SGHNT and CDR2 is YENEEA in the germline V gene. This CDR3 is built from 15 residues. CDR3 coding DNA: TGTGCCAGCAGCTTCGGGGTAGCGGGAGTAGATACGCAGTATTTT. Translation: CASSFGVAGVDTQYF.

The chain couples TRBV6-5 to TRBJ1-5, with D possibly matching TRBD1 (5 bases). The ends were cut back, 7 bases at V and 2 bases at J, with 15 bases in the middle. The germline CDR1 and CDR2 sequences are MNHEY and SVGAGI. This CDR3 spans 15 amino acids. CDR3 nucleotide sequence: TGTGCCAGCAACCTGGGGGGAAATGGCAATCAGCCCCAGCATTTT. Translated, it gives CASNLGGNGNQPQHF.

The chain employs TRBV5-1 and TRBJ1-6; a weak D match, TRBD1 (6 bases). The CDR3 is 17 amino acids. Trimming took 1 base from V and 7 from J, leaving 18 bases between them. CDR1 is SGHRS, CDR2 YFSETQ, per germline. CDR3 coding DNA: TGCGCCAGCAGCTTGTTCGAGGCGGGAGGGGGGAATTCACCCCTCCACTTT. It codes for CASSLFEAGGGNSPLHF.

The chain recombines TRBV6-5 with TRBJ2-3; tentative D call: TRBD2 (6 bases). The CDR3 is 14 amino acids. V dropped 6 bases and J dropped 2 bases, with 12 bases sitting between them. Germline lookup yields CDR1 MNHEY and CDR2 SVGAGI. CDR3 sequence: CASRDKDYTDTQYF. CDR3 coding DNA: TGTGCCAGCAGGGATAAGGACTACACAGATACGCAGTATTTT.

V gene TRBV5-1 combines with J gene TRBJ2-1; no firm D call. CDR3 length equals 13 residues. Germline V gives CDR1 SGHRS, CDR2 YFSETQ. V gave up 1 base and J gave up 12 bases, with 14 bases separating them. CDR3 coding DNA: TGCGCCAGCAGCTTGAACCCCCGGAGTACGCAGTTCTTC. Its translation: CASSLNPRSTQFF. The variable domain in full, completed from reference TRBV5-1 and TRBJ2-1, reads KAGVTQTPRYLIKTRGQQVTLSCSPISGHRSVSWYQQTPGQGLQFLFEYFSETQRNKGNFPGRFSGRQFSNSRSEMNVSTLELGDSALYLCASSLNPRSTQFFGPGTRLTVL.

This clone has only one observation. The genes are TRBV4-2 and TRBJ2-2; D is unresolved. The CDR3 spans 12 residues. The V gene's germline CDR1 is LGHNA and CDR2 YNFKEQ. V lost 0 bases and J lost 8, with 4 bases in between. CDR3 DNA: TGTGCCAGCAGCCAAGAGGCAGGGGAGCTGTTTTTT. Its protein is CASSQEAGELFF.

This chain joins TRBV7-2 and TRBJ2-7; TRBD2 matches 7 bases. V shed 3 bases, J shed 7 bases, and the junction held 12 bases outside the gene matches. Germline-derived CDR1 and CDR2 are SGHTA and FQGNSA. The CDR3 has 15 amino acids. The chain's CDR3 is CASSLSFPGGTEQYF. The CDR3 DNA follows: TGTGCCAGCAGCTTGAGTTTTCCGGGAGGTACTGAGCAGTACTTC.

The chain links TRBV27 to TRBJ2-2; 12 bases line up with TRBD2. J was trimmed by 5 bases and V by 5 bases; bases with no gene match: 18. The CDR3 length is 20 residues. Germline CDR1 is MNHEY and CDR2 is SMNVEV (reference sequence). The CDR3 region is CASSPPRVSSGGVGTGELFF. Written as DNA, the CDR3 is TGTGCCAGCAGTCCCCCTAGGGTGTCTAGCGGGGGGGTCGGGACCGGGGAGCTGTTTTTT.

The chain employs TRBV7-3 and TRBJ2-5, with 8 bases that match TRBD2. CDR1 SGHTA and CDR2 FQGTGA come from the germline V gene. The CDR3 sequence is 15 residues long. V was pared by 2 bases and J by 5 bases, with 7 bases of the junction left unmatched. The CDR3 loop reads CASSLSGGAIETQYF. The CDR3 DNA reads TGTGCCAGCAGCTTATCCGGGGGGGCAATTGAGACCCAGTACTTC.

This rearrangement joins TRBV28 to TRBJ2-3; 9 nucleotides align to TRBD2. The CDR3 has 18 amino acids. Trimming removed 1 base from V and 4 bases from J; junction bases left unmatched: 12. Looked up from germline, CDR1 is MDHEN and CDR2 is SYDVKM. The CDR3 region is CASSLLRGGTSSADTQYF. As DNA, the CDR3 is TGTGCCAGCAGTTTATTAAGGGGGGGGACTAGCAGTGCAGATACGCAGTATTTT. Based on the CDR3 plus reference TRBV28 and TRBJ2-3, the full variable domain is DVKVTQSSRYLVKRTGEKVFLECVQDMDHENMFWYRQDPGLGLRLIYFSYDVKMKEKGDIPEGYSVSREKKERFSLILESASTNQTSMYLCASSLLRGGTSSADTQYFGPGTRLTVL.

The CDR3 spells CASSQDPAGGIGYTF. The DNA for the CDR3 is TGCGCCAGCAGCCAAGATCCGGCAGGGGGGATCGGCTACACCTTC. The V gene is TRBV4-1, the J gene TRBJ1-2, with 7 nucleotides matching TRBD1. With V trimmed by 0 bases and J by 8 bases, 9 bases remained unmatched. The germline V gene encodes CDR1 MGHRA and CDR2 YSYEKL. The length of the CDR3 is 15 residues.

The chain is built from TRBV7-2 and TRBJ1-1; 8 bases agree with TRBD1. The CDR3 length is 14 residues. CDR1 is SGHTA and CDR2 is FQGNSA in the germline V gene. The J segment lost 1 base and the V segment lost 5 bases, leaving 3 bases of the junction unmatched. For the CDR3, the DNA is TGTGCCAGCAGCAAAGGGACAGGGAACACTGAAGCTTTCTTT. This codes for CASSKGTGNTEAFF.

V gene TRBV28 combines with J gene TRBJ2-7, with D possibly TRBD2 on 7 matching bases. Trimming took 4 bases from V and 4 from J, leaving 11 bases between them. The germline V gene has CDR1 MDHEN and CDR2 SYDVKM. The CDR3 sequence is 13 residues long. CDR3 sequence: CASSWGGGYEQYF. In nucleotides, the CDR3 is TGTGCCAGCAGTTGGGGGGGCGGATACGAGCAGTACTTC.

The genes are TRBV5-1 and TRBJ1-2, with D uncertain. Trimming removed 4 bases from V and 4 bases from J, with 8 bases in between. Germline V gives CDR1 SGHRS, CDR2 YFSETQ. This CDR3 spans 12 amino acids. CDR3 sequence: CASSVESYGYTF. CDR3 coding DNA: TGCGCCAGCAGCGTTGAGTCCTATGGCTACACCTTC.

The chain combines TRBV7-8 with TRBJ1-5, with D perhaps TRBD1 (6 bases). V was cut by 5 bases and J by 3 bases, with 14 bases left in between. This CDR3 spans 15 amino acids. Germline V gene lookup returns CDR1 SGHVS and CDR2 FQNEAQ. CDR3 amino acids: CASSRRGGSNQPQHF. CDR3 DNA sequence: TGTGCCAGCAGCAGGCGAGGGGGTTCCAATCAGCCCCAGCATTTT.

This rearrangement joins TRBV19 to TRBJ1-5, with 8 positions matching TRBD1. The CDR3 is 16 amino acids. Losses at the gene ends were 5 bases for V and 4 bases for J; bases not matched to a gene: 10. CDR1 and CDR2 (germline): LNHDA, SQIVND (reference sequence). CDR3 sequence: CASSLWTGNGNQPQHF. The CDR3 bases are TGTGCCAGTAGTCTCTGGACAGGGAACGGTAATCAGCCCCAGCATTTT.

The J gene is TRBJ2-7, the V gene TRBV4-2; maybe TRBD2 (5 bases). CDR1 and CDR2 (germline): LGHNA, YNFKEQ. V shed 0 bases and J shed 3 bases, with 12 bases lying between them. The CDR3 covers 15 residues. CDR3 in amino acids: CASSQEEVVGYEQYF. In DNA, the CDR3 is TGTGCCAGCAGCCAAGAGGAGGTTGTCGGCTACGAGCAGTACTTC.

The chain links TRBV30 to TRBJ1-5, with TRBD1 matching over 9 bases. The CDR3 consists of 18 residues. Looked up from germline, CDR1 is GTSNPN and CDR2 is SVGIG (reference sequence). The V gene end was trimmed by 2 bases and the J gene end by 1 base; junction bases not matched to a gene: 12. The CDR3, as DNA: TGTGCCTGGAGTACACCGGGACAGGGAGTAAGAAGCAATCAGCCCCAGCATTTT. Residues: CAWSTPGQGVRSNQPQHF.

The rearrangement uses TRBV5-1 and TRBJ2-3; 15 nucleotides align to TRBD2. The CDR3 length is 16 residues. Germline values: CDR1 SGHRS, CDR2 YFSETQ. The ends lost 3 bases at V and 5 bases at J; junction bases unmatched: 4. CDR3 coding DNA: TGCGCCAGCAGCTCCGGACTAGCGGGGGGGCTAGATACGCAGTATTTT. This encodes CASSSGLAGGLDTQYF.

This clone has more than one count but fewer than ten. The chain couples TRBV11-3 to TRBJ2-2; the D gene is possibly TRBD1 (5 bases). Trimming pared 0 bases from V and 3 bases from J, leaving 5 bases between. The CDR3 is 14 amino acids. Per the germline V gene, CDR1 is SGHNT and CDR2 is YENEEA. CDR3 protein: CASSLEQDTGELFF. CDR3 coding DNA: TGTGCCAGCAGCTTAGAACAGGACACCGGGGAGCTGTTTTTT.

CDR3 DNA: TGTGCCAGCAGCTTAGATCAGAGAGGGGAGACCCAGTACTTC. Translated: CASSLDQRGETQYF. The chain has TRBV11-2 and TRBJ2-5; D is possibly TRBD2 (5 bases). Per germline, CDR1 SGHAT and CDR2 FQNNGV. Trimming stripped 0 bases from V and 5 bases from J, with 10 bases between. The CDR3 length is 14 residues.

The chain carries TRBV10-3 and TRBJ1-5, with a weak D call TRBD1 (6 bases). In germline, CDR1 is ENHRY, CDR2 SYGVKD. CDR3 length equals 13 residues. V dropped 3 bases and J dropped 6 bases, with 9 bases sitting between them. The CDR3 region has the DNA TGTGCCATCAGTGACTCAGGGGCTCAGCCCCAGCATTTT. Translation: CAISDSGAQPQHF.

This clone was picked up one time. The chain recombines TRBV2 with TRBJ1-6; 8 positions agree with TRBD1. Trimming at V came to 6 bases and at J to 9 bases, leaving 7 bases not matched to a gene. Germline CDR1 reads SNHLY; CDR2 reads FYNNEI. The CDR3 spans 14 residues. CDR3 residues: CASRAGTGFSPLHF. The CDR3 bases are TGTGCCAGCAGGGCCGGGACAGGATTTTCACCCCTCCACTTT.

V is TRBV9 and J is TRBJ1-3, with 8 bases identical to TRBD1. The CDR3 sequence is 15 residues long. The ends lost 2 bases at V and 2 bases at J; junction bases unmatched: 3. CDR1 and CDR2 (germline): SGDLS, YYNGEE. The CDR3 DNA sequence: TGTGCCAGCAGCGTTTCACAGGGGGCTGGAAACACCATATATTTT. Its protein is CASSVSQGAGNTIYF.

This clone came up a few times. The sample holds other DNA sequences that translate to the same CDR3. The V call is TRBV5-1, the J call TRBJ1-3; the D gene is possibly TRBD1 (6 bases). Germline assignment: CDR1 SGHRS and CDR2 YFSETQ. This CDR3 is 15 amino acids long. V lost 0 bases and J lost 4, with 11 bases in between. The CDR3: CASSLEPGVGNTIYF. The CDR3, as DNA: TGCGCCAGCAGCTTGGAGCCAGGGGTGGGAAACACCATATATTTT.

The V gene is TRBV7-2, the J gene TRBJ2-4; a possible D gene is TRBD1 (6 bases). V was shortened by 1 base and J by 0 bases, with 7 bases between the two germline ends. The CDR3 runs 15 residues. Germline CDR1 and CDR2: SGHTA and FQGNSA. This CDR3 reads CASSLGGLAKNIQYF. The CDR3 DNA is TGTGCCAGCAGCTTAGGGGGGCTAGCCAAAAACATTCAGTACTTC.

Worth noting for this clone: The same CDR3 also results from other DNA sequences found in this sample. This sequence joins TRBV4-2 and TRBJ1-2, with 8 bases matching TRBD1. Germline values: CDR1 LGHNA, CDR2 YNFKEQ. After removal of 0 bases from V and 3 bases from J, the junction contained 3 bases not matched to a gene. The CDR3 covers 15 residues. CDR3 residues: CASSQDPTGDYGYTF. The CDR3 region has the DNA TGTGCCAGCAGCCAAGACCCGACAGGGGACTATGGCTACACCTTC.